Below, one T cell receptor beta chain is given with its context. It lacks a known antigen. Per-nucleotide qualities are absent, and no much larger clonotype sits a single base away. These reads were obtained on an Illumina NovaSeq 6000. TCRalpha and TCRbeta cDNA libraries were built by 5'RACE with constant-segment primers, adding sample barcodes and unique molecular identifiers. RNA was extracted from every sample with Trizol reagent. Amplification of the libraries took two PCR steps, and the second step added a second sample barcode plus Illumina TruSeq adapters. Libraries were sequenced on an Illumina NovaSeq with 2 x 150 bp paired-end reads. Under the source paper's analysis protocol: With migec v1.2.7, reads were demultiplexed and then collapsed into UMI-guided consensus sequences. Using mixcr v2.1.11, UMI consensuses were aligned to TRA and TRB V and J templates and then assembled into clonotypes. Clonotypes were classified as expanded or contracted when called significant by both edgeR and NoisET, with noise models trained on biological replicates. For edgeR calls, a false discovery rate-adjusted p below 0.01 and a log2 fold-change threshold of 1 were applied. As an exploratory analysis of dynamics, max-normalized trajectories of the 1000 most abundant clonotypes were examined by PCA with hierarchical clustering. The CD4 or CD8 phenotype of responding clones was assigned using the separately sequenced CD4+ and CD8+ repertoires. TCRdb itself trimmed the public reads at Q25 with fastp, ran MiXCR and retained productive beta chains. Rows merge per CDR3 protein into single entries with the most common DNA and genes. Clone size and V and J calls follow TCRdb, not the original study. The sample records more than 120,000 distinct CDR3 sequences, 15% to 20% of which are singletons. Approximately 2.4% of the sample is held by the ten biggest clonotypes.

The data were obtained in a study of T-cell memory formation after mild COVID-19 (dated by TCRdb to about 2021). Regarding the research as a whole: TCR sequence clusters from the two donors were largely donor specific. T-cell clones expanding and contracting after mild COVID-19 in two donors were tracked by longitudinal TCRalpha and TCRbeta repertoire sequencing. The cohort comprised two young, previously healthy adult volunteers, one female and one male. The full study reports these points: Some responding clones were found in pre-infection memory, which suggests that pre-existing cross-reactive memory T cells took part in the SARS-CoV-2 response. Clones contracting from day 15 to 85 had balanced CD4/CD8 phenotypes, while a second wave expanding from day 15 to 37 was biased towards CD4+. The second-wave clones that peaked on day 37 were not confirmed to be SARS-CoV-2 specific. The study included only two mild cases, and larger cohorts that include severe cases with pre-infection samples were judged to be necessary. Contracting CD4+ clones were located mainly in the CM and EM memory subsets, whereas CD8+ clones were found to be enriched in EMRA.

Compared with germline, V lacks 3 bases and J lacks 16 bases; bases without a gene match: 9. CDR1 and CDR2 were assigned from the germline V gene (reference sequence) as DFQATT and SNEGSKA. There are 11 amino acids in the CDR3, from cysteine to phenylalanine inclusive. The CDR3 DNA has 33 bases and is translated from base 1. Ficoll-Paque density gradient centrifugation was used to isolate PBMCs. The clonotype comes from an adult woman who had mild COVID-19 (a few samples of this study predate the infection). The sample titles of this study are shuffled in the database, so cell type and time point are left out; the donor was told from shared clones. Sequencing used PBMCs or a T cell subset sorted from them (not recorded which). Recombination joined TRBV20-1 with TRBJ2-1; the junction holds 7 bases that match TRBD2. The CDR3 reads as follows: CSASLGREIFF. Here is the DNA: TGCAGTGCTAGCCTTGGGCGGGAGATTTTCTTC.